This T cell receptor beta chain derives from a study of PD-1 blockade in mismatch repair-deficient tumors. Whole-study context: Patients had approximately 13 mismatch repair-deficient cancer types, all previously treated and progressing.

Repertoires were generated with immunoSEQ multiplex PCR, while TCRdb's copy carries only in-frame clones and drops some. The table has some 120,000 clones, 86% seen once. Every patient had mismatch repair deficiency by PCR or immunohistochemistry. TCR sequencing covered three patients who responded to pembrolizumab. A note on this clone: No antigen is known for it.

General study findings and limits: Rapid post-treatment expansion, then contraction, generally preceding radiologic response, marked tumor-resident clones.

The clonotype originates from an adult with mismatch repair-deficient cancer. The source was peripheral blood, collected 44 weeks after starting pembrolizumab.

CDR3 residues: CASSLGTGLYTEAFF. The CDR3 DNA reads TGCGCCAGCAGCCTAGGGACAGGGCTATACACTGAAGCTTTCTTT. The gene calls are TRBV5-1 and TRBJ1-1; TRBD1 matches 9 bases. The germline CDR1 and CDR2 sequences are SGHRS and YFSETQ. The CDR3 totals 15 residues. V trimming: 4 bases; J trimming: 3 bases; junction bases outside the gene matches: 7.